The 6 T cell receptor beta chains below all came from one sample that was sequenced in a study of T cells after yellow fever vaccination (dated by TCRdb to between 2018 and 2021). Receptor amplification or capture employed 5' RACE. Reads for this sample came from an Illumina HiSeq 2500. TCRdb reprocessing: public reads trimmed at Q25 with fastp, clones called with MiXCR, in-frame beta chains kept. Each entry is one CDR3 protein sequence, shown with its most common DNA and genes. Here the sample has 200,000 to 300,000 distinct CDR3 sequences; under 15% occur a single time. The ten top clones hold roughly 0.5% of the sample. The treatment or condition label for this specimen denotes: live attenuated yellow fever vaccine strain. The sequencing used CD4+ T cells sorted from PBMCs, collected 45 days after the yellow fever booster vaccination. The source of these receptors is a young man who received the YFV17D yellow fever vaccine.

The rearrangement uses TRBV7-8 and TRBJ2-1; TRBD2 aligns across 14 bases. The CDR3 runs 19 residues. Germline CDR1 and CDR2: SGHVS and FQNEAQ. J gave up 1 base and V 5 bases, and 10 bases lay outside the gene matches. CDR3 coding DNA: TGTGCCAGCAGCCCGGGACTAGCGGGAGCAAGGGGGTCCTACAATGAGCAGTTCTTC. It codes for CASSPGLAGARGSYNEQFF.

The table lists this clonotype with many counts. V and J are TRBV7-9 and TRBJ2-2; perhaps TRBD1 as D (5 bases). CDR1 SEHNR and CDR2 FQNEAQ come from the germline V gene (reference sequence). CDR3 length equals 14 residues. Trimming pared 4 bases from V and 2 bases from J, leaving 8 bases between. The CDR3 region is CASSSQANTGELFF. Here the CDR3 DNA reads TGTGCCAGCAGCTCACAGGCTAACACCGGGGAGCTGTTTTTT. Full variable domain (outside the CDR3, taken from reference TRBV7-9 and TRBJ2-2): DTGVSQNPRHKITKRGQNVTFRCDPISEHNRLYWYRQTLGQGPEFLTYFQNEAQLEKSRLLSDRFSAERPKGSFSTLEIQRTEQGDSAMYLCASSSQANTGELFFGEGSRLTVL.

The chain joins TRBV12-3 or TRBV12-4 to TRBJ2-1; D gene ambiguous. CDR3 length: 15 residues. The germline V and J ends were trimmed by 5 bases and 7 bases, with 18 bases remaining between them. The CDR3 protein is CASSVNTRSGNEQFF. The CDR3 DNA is TGTGCCAGCAGTGTGAACACCCGAAGTGGGAATGAGCAGTTCTTC.

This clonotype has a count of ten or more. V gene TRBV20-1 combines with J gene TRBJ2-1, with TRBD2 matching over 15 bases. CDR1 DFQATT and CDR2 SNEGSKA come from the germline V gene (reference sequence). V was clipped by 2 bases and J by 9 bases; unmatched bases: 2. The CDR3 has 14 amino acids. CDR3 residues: CSARRTSGRGEQFF. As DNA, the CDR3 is TGCAGTGCTAGACGGACTAGCGGGAGGGGTGAGCAGTTCTTC.

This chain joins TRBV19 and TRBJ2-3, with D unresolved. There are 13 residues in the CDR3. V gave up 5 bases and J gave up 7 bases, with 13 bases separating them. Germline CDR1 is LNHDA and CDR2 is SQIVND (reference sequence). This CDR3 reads CASSLDPKNTQYF. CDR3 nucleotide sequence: TGTGCCAGTAGTCTCGACCCCAAGAATACGCAGTATTTT.

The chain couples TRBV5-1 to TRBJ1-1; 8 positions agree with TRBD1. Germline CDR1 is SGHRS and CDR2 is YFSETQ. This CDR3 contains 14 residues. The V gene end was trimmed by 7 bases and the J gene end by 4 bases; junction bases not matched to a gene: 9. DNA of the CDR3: TGCGCCAGCCAGACAGGGGAGACGGGCACTGAAGCTTTCTTT. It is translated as CASQTGETGTEAFF.